Sequencing of this T cell receptor (beta chain) was carried out in a study of T cells in Graves' hyperthyroidism and ophthalmopathy. Aged 18 to 65, the patients had hyperthyroidism that was newly diagnosed and had lasted under 2 months. Using RNA transcripts as the source, TCR beta CDR3 regions were amplified. A first-round RT-PCR of the TCR CDR3 used the HTBI primer set. TCRdb ran MiXCR on the multiplex PCR reads and lists one entry per CDR3 protein. The table shows approximately 560,000 distinct CDR3 sequences, with approximately 44% occurring only once. In its sample, this clonotype was seen many times. Its target is not known. Study-wide results and caveats: Most thyroid clonotypes that were expanded above 0.001 also turned up in blood.

V trimming: 0 bases; J trimming: 4 bases; junction bases outside the gene matches: 11. The V gene's germline CDR1 is LNHNV and CDR2 YYDKDF (reference sequence). This CDR3 has 17 residues. The sequence was collected from a young woman with Graves' hyperthyroidism. Sequencing was done on a sample of peripheral blood or thyroid tissue (not recorded which). V and J are TRBV15 and TRBJ2-7, with 8 positions matching TRBD1. CDR3 in amino acids: CATSREAIDRGEYEQYF. CDR3 nucleotide sequence: TGTGCCACCAGCAGAGAGGCTATCGACAGGGGCGAATACGAGCAGTACTTC.